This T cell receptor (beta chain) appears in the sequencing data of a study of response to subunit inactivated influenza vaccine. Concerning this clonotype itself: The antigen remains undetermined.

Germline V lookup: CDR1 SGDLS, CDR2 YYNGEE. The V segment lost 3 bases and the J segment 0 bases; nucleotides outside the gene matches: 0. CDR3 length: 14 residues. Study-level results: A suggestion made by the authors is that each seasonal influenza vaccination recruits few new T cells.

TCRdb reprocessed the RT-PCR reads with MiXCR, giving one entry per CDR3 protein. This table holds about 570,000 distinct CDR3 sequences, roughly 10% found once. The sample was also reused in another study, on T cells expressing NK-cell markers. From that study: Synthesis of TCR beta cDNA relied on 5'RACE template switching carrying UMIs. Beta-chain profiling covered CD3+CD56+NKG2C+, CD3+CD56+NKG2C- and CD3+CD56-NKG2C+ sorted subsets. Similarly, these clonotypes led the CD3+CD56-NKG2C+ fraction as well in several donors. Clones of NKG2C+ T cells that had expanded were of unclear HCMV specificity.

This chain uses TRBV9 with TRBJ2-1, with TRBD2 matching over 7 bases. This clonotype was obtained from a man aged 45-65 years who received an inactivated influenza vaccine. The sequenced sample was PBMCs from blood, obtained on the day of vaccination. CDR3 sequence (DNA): TGTGCCAGCAGCGCTAGCGGCTCCTACAATGAGCAGTTCTTC. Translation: CASSASGSYNEQFF.